This T cell receptor beta chain was captured by sequencing in a study of technical replicates of blood from four donors. TCRdb's copy holds only in-frame clones and misses some; the assay was immunoSEQ multiplex PCR. The sample contains 9,500 to 15,000 clones, roughly 94% of which appear only once. V lost 0 bases to trimming and J lost 2 bases, with 13 bases between them. Germline values: CDR1 ENHRY, CDR2 SYGVKD. The CDR3 is made up of 16 amino acids. Sequenced input: PBMCs. This receptor was taken from a human donor in good health. The J gene is TRBJ1-1, the V gene TRBV10-3; D remains ambiguous. The CDR3 DNA reads TGTGCCATCAGTGAGTCGAGTTCTCTTTTCAACACTGAAGCTTTCTTT. Translated: CAISESSSLFNTEAFF.